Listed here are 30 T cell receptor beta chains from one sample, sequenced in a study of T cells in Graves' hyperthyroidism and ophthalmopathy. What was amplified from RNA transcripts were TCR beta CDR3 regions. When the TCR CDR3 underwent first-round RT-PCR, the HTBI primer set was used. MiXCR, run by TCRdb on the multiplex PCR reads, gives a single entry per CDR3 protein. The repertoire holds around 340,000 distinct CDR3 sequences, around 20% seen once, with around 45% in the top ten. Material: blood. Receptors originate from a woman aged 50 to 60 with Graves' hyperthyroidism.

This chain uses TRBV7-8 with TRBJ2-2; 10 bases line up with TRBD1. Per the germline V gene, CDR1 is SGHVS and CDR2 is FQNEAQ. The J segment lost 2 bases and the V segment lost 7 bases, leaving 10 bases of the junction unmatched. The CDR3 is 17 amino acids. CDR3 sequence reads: CASKPGGTGENTGELFF. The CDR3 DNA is TGTGCCAGCAAACCTGGGGGGACAGGGGAAAACACCGGGGAGCTGTTTTTT.

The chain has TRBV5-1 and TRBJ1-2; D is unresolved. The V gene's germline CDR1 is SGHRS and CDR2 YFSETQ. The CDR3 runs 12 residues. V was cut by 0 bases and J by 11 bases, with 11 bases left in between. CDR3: CASSLDQALYTF. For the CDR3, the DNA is TGCGCCAGCAGCTTGGATCAGGCCCTTTACACCTTC.

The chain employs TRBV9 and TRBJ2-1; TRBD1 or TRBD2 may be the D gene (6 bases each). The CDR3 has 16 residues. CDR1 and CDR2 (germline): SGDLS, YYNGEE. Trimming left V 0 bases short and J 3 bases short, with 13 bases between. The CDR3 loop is CASSVAGGGYYNEQFF. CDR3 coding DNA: TGTGCCAGCAGCGTAGCTGGAGGGGGGTACTACAATGAGCAGTTCTTC.

The CDR3 reads CASSDLPVAGGNNEQFF. CDR3 in DNA: TGTGCCAGCAGTGACTTGCCGGTTGCGGGGGGGAACAATGAGCAGTTCTTC. This chain uses TRBV25-1 with TRBJ2-1; 9 positions match TRBD2. V dropped 3 bases and J dropped 5; count of bases not matched to a gene: 11. Germline CDR1 and CDR2: MGHDK and SYGVNS. CDR3 size: 17 residues.

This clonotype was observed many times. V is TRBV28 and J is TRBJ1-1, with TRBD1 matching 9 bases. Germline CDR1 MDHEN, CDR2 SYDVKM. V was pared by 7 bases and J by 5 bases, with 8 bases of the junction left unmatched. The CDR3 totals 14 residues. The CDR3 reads CASNYRGPGTEAFF. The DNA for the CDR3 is TGTGCCAGCAATTACAGGGGGCCGGGTACTGAAGCTTTCTTT.

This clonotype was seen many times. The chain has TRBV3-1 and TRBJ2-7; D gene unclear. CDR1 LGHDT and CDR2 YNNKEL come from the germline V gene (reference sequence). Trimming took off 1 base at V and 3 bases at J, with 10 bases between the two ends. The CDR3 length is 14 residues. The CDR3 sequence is CASSQGLAGYEQYF. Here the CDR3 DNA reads TGTGCCAGCAGCCAAGGCTTAGCCGGCTACGAGCAGTACTTC.

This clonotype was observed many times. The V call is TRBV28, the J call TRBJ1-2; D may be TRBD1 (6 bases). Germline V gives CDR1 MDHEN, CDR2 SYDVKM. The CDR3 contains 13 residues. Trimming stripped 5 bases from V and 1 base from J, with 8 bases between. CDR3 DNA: TGTGCCAGCAGTGGGACAAATAACTATGGCTACACCTTC. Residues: CASSGTNNYGYTF.

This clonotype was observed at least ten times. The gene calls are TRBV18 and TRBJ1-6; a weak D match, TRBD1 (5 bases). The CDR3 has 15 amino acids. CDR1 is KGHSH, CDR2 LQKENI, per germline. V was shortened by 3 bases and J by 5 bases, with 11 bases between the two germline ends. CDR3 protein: CASSPNRRDNSPLHF. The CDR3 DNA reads TGTGCCAGCTCACCGAACAGGCGGGATAATTCACCCCTCCACTTT. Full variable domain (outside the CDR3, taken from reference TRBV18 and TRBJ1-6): NAGVMQNPRHLVRRRGQEARLRCSPMKGHSHVYWYRQLPEEGLKFMVYLQKENIIDESGMPKERFSAEFPKEGPSILRIQQVVRGDSAAYFCASSPNRRDNSPLHFGNGTRLTVT.

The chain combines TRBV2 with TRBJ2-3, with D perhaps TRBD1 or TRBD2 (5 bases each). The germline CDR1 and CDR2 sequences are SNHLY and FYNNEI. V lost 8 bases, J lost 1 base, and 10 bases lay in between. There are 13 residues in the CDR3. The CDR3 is CASGTGRTDTQYF. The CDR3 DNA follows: TGTGCCAGCGGTACGGGACGCACAGATACGCAGTATTTT.

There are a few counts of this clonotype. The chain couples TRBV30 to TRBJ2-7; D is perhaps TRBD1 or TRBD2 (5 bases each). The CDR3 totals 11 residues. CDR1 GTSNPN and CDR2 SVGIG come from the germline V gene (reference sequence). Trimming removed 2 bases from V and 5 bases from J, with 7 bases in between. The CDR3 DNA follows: TGTGCCTGGAGTCCGGGGCACGAGCAGTACTTC. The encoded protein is CAWSPGHEQYF.

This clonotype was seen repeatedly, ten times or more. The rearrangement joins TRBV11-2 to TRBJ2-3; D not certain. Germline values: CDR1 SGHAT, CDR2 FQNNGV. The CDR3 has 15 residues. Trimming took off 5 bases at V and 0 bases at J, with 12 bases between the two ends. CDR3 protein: CASSPRRPSTDTQYF. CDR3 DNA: TGTGCCAGCAGCCCACGACGGCCTAGCACAGATACGCAGTATTTT.

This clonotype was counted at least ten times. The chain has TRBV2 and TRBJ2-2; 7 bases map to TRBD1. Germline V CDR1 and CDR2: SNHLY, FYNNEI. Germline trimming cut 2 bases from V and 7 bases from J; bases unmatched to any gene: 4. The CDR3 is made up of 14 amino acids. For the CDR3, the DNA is TGTGCCAGCAGTGAACAGGGGGTCGGCGGGGAGCTGTTTTTT. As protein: CASSEQGVGGELFF.

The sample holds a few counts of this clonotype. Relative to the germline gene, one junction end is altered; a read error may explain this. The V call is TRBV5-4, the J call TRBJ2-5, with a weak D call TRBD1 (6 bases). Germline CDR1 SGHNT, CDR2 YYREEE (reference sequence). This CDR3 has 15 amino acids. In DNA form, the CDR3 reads TGTGCCAGCAGCTCGCGGACAGAATCCCAAGGGACCCAGTACTTC. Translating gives CASSSRTESQGTQYF.

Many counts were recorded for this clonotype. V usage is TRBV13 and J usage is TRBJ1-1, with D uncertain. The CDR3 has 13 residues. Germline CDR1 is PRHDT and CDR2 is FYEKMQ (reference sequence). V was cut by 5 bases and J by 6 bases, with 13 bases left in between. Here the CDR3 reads CASSVRALAEAFF. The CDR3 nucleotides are TGTGCCAGCAGCGTCCGAGCTCTCGCTGAAGCTTTCTTT. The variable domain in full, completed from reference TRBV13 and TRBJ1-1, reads AAGVIQSPRHLIKEKRETATLKCYPIPRHDTVYWYQQGPGQDPQFLISFYEKMQSDKGSIPDRFSAQQFSDYHSELNMSSLELGDSALYFCASSVRALAEAFFGQGTRLTVV.

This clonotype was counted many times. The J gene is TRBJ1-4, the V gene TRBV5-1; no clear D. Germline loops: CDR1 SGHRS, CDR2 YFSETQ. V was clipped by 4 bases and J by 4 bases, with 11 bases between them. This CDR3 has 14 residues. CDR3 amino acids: CASSARAVNEKLFF. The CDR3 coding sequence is TGCGCCAGCAGCGCTAGGGCAGTTAATGAAAAACTGTTTTTT.

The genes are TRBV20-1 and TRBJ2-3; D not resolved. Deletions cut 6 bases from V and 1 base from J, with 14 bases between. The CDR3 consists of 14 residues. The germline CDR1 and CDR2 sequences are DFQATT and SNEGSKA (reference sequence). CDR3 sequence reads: CSAQMGAGTDTQYF. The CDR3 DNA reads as TGCAGTGCCCAAATGGGCGCTGGCACAGATACGCAGTATTTT.

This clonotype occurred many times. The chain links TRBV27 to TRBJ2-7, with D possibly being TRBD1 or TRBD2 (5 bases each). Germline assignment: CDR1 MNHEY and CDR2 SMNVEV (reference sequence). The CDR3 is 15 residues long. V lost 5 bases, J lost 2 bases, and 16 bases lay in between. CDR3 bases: TGTGCCAGCAGTCCCCCGGGACCGTTAGCCTACGAGCAGTACTTC. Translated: CASSPPGPLAYEQYF.

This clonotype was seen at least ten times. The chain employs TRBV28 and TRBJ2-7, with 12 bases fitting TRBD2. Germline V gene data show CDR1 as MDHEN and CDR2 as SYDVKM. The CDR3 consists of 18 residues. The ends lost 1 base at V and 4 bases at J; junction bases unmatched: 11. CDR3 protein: CASSLSNRPGLAGYEQYF. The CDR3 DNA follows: TGTGCCAGCAGTTTATCAAATCGCCCCGGACTAGCGGGATACGAGCAGTACTTC.

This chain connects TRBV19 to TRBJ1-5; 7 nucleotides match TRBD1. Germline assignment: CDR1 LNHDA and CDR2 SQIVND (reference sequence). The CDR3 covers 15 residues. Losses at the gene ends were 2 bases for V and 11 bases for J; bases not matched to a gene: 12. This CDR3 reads CASSISGQAAMSQHF. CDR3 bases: TGTGCCAGTAGTATATCTGGACAGGCCGCAATGTCCCAGCATTTT.

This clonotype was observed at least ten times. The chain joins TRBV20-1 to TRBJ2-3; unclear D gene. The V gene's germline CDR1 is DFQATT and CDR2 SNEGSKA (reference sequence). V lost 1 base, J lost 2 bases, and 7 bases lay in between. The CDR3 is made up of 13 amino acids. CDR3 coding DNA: TGCAGTGCTAGAGCAGAGAACACAGATACGCAGTATTTT. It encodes CSARAENTDTQYF.

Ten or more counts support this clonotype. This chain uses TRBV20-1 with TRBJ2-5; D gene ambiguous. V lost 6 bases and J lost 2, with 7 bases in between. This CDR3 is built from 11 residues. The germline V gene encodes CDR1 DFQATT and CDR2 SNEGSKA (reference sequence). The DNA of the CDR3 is TGCAGTGCCGGTGTACAAGAGACCCAGTACTTC. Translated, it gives CSAGVQETQYF.

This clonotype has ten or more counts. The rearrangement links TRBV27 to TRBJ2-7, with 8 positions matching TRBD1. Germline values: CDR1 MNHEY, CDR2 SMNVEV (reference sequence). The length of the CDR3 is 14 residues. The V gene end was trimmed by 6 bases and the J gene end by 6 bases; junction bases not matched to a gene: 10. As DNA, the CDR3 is TGTGCCAGCAGCAAGGACAGGGTTTTTGGCGAGCAGTACTTC. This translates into CASSKDRVFGEQYF.

CDR3 region: CASSLGEGRSGYTF. The DNA of the CDR3 is TGCGCCAGCAGCTTGGGCGAGGGGAGATCTGGCTACACCTTC. This sequence joins TRBV5-1 and TRBJ1-2, with a weak D call TRBD1 (5 bases). The CDR3 spans 14 residues. In germline, CDR1 is SGHRS, CDR2 YFSETQ. V shed 0 bases and J shed 7 bases, with 13 bases lying between them.

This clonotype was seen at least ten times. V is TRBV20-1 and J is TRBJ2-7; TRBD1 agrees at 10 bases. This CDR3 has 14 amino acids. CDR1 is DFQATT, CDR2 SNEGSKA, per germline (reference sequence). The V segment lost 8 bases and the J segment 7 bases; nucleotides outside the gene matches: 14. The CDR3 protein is CSCLPGQGPREQYF. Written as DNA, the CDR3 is TGCAGTTGCCTACCGGGACAGGGGCCTCGGGAGCAGTACTTC.

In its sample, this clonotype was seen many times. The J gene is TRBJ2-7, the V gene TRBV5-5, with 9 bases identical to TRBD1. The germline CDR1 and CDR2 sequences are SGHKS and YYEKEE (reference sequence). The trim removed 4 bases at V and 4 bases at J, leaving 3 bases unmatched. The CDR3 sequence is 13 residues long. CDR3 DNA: TGTGCCAGCAGCAGACAGGGGGGGTACGAGCAGTACTTC. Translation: CASSRQGGYEQYF. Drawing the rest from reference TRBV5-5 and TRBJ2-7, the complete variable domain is DAGVTQSPTHLIKTRGQQVTLRCSPISGHKSVSWYQQVLGQGPQFIFQYYEKEERGRGNFPDRFSARQFPNYSSELNVNALLLGDSALYLCASSRQGGYEQYFGPGTRLTVT.

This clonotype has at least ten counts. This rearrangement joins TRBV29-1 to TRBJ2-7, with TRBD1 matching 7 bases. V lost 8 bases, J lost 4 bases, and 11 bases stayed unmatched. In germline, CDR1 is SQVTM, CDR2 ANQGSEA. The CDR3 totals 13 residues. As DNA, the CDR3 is TGCAGCTTCCTAGGGGGACAGAAGTACGAGCAGTACTTC. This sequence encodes CSFLGGQKYEQYF.

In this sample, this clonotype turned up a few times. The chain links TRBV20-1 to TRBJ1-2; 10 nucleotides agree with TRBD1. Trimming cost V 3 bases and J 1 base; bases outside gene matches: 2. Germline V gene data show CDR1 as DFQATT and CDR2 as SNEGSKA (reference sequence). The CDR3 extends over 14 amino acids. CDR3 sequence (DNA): TGCAGTGCTAGGACAGGGGGCGGTAACTATGGCTACACCTTC. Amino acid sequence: CSARTGGGNYGYTF.

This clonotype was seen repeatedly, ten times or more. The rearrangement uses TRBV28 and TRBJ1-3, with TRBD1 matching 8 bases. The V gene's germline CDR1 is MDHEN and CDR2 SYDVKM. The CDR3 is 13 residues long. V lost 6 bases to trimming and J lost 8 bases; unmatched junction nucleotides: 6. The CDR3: CASSRDRLDTIYF. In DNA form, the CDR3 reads TGTGCCAGCAGCCGGGACAGGCTAGACACCATATATTTT.

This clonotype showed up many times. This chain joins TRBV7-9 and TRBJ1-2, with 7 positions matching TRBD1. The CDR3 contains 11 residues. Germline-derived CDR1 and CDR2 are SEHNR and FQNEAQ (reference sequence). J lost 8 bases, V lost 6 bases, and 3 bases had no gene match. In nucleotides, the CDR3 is TGTGCCAGCAGTTACAGGGGAGGCTACACCTTC. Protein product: CASSYRGGYTF. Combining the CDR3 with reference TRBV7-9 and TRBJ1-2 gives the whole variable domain DTGVSQNPRHKITKRGQNVTFRCDPISEHNRLYWYRQTLGQGPEFLTYFQNEAQLEKSRLLSDRFSAERPKGSFSTLEIQRTEQGDSAMYLCASSYRGGYTFGSGTRLTVV.

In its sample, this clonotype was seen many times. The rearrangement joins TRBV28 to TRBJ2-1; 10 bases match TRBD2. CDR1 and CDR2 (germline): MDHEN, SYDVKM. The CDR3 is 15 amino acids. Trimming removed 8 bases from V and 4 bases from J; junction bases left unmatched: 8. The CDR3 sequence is CASGIAGGAYNEQFF. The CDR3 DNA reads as TGTGCCAGCGGAATAGCGGGGGGCGCGTACAATGAGCAGTTCTTC.